This section outlines one T cell receptor (beta chain) sequence together with its context. No antigen is known for it. The data stem from a study of T cell clonotyping in hematopoietic cell transplantation. Findings of the study overall: After transplant, recipient diversity fell while pathologically expanded clonotypes grew through day 180.

The CDR3 totals 12 residues. Generated by immunoSEQ multiplex PCR, the TCRdb table keeps only in-frame clones and is missing some. Of about 45,000 clones in the sample, around 80% are singletons; the top ten hold around 5.3%. Time point noted: recipient sample about 28 days before transplant, after cytoreduction. The rearrangement joins TRBV21-1 to TRBJ1-5. TRBV21-1 is classified as a pseudogene. The sequencing here drew on peripheral blood mononuclear cells, taken before stem cell transplant. The TCR sequence derives from a man between 60 and 70 years old with myelodysplastic syndrome. Some clones in this sample may be carry-over from other donors' samples. CDR3 DNA: TGTGCCAGCAGCAAAGACAATCAGCCCCAGCATTTT. It codes for CASSKDNQPQHF.